The sequence of this T cell receptor (beta chain) was determined in a study of spatial heterogeneity in lung cancer. In the study overall: The average appearance count of each unique TCR and UMI combination in raw reads was more than 9.5.

Study-level results: At resection, ubiquitous expanded tumor TCRs appeared in blood more than at follow-up.

On this clonotype: Its antigen is unknown. This beta chain is a stray read from a library made for alpha chains; its abundance is not meaningful.

One entry per CDR3 protein, called by TCRdb with MiXCR from the 5' RACE reads. The table shows about 1,400 distinct CDR3 sequences, with roughly 56% occurring only once. Time point indicated: blood at routine non-recurrence follow-up after resection. Frozen PBMC, nontumor lung or tumor provided whole RNA, which was sequenced unsorted. Germline loops: CDR1 SGHTA, CDR2 FQGTGA. This CDR3 region has 14 residues. Trimming left V 2 bases short and J 1 base short, with 8 bases between. The receptor was derived from a female donor with early-stage non-small cell lung cancer. The chain couples TRBV7-3 to TRBJ1-1; tentatively, D is TRBD1 (6 bases). The sample in question was PBMCs, obtained at follow-up. In nucleotides, the CDR3 is TGTGCCAGCAGCTTACACAGGGAGAACACTGAAGCTTTCTTT. This translates into CASSLHRENTEAFF.